The TCR beta chain under discussion was sequenced for a study of CD8+ T cells in alopecia areata. The authors extracted RNA and reverse transcribed it into cDNA as the sequencing template. The data were produced by immunoSEQ multiplex PCR, yet TCRdb's version contains in-frame clones alone and is incomplete. The sample lists 150,000 to 200,000 clones, just over 65% occurring once. This clone was seen a single time. V lost 5 bases, J lost 0 bases, and 12 bases lay in between. There are 15 residues in the CDR3. Germline values: CDR1 LNHDA, CDR2 SQIVND (reference sequence). The specimen was CD8+ T cells sorted from blood, collected at week 0. V usage is TRBV19 and J usage is TRBJ2-3, with D perhaps TRBD2 (6 bases). This TCR came from a human donor with alopecia areata. Here the CDR3 reads CASSPGETSTDTQYF. The CDR3 DNA sequence: TGTGCCAGTAGTCCGGGGGAGACTAGCACAGATACGCAGTATTTT.